The 4 T cell receptor beta chains below were found in one sample sequenced in a study of T cells after yellow fever vaccination. Each CDR3 protein is one row after TCRdb ran MiXCR on the 5' RACE reads. Of some 560,000 distinct CDR3 sequences in the sample, around a sixth were seen once. The sample consisted of PBMCs, taken roughly 5 days after the first yellow fever vaccination. Receptor source: a man between 18 and 29 years old who received the YFV17D yellow fever vaccine.

This clonotype was seen many times. The chain is built from TRBV5-1 and TRBJ1-1, with D unresolved. V lost 1 base and J lost 1, with 8 bases in between. Germline lookup yields CDR1 SGHRS and CDR2 YFSETQ. The length of the CDR3 is 14 residues. The CDR3 DNA reads TGCGCCAGCAGCTTGTATCCAGGGAACACTGAAGCTTTCTTT. It yields the protein CASSLYPGNTEAFF.

This clonotype appeared a few times. The chain is built from TRBV6-5 and TRBJ2-5; D not certain. V was clipped by 4 bases and J by 7 bases, with 13 bases between them. Germline assignment: CDR1 MNHEY and CDR2 SVGAGI. CDR3 length: 13 residues. CDR3 amino acids: CASSSGLVGTQYF. DNA of the CDR3: TGTGCCAGCAGTTCCGGGCTAGTCGGGACCCAGTACTTC.

In this sample, this clonotype turned up a few times. The genes are TRBV19 and TRBJ2-1; 12 bases map to TRBD2. After removal of 6 bases from V and 3 bases from J, the junction contained 6 bases not matched to a gene. The germline gives CDR1 LNHDA, CDR2 SQIVND (reference sequence). This CDR3 comprises 16 residues. CDR3 amino acids: CASSRTSGDLYNEQFF. CDR3 sequence (DNA): TGTGCCAGTAGCCGGACTAGCGGGGACCTCTACAATGAGCAGTTCTTC. The full variable domain, rest sourced from reference TRBV19 and TRBJ2-1, is DGGITQSPKYLFRKEGQNVTLSCEQNLNHDAMYWYRQDPGQGLRLIYYSQIVNDFQKGDIAEGYSVSREKKESFPLTVTSAQKNPTAFYLCASSRTSGDLYNEQFFGPGTRLTVL.

The chain's CDR3 is CASATSSGNTIYF. CDR3 DNA sequence: TGTGCCAGCGCCACAAGCTCTGGAAACACCATATATTTT. The rearrangement links TRBV12-3 or TRBV12-4 to TRBJ1-3; no definite D call. Trimming stripped 8 bases from V and 0 bases from J, with 8 bases between. The CDR3 spans 13 residues.